These 5 T cell receptor beta chains were all obtained from the same sample, sequenced in a study of OX40 agonist ivuxolimab in advanced cancers. Clones were sequenced by immunoSEQ multiplex PCR, and TCRdb holds only the in-frame ones, with some missing. The sample lists 37,000 or so clones; more than 75% were seen once. Sample: CD4+ or CD8+ T cells sorted from blood, taken in a trial of the OX40 agonist ivuxolimab. The receptors were gathered from an adult with an advanced solid tumor such as melanoma, head and neck, liver or kidney cancer.

The CDR3 protein is CASSLYRARNTEAFF. In DNA form, the CDR3 reads TGTGCCAGCAGCTTGTATAGGGCGCGGAACACTGAAGCTTTCTTT. The J gene is TRBJ1-1, the V gene TRBV5-6; D not certain. The length of the CDR3 is 15 residues. Trimming pared 1 base from V and 1 base from J, leaving 11 bases between. Germline loops: CDR1 SGHDT, CDR2 YYEEEE. Together with reference TRBV5-6 and TRBJ1-1, the CDR3 gives the full variable domain: DAGVTQSPTHLIKTRGQQVTLRCSPKSGHDTVSWYQQALGQGPQFIFQYYEEEERQRGNFPDRFSGHQFPNYSSELNVNALLLGDSALYLCASSLYRARNTEAFFGQGTRLTVV.

This clone was recorded a few times. The CDR3, as DNA: TGTGCCTGGAGTGCGACAACCGGGGAGCTGTTTTTT. Residues: CAWSATTGELFF. The chain joins TRBV30 to TRBJ2-2; D not certain. CDR3 length: 12 residues. V lost 1 base, J lost 5 bases, and 5 bases lay in between. The germline gives CDR1 GTSNPN, CDR2 SVGIG (reference sequence).

This chain joins TRBV9 and TRBJ2-5; 9 nucleotides agree with TRBD1. V shed 0 bases and J 4 bases; nucleotides not matched to a gene: 16. Germline V gene data show CDR1 as SGDLS and CDR2 as YYNGEE. The CDR3 runs to 19 residues. The CDR3 reads CASSVVGQGIPRWGETQYF. The CDR3 nucleotides read TGTGCCAGCAGCGTAGTTGGACAGGGGATCCCAAGGTGGGGAGAGACCCAGTACTTC.

The chain employs TRBV6-5 and TRBJ2-1; 11 positions match TRBD2. Unmatched junction bases numbered 4, after V lost 0 bases and J lost 6 bases. Germline CDR1 and CDR2: MNHEY and SVGAGI. This CDR3 has 16 amino acids. Written as DNA, the CDR3 is TGTGCCAGCAGTTACTCGATAGCGGGGGGGAGCAATGAGCAGTTCTTC. Amino acid sequence: CASSYSIAGGSNEQFF.

The chain uses TRBV6-1 and TRBJ2-7, with TRBD1 matching 7 bases. Germline V gene lookup returns CDR1 MNHNS and CDR2 SASEGT. Unmatched junction bases numbered 6, after V lost 5 bases and J lost 5 bases. The CDR3 consists of 13 residues. CDR3 sequence reads: CASSPLGTDEQYF. The CDR3 bases are TGTGCCAGCAGTCCTCTCGGGACAGACGAGCAGTACTTC.